This T cell receptor (beta chain) came from a study of cytomegalovirus exposure and HLA in healthy donors. Study background: HLA-typed donors were the source of 82 million or so unique TCRs, which an early data release held. Clustering assigned 81% of the roughly 380 genotyped donors to the Caucasian-associated ancestry cluster. Study-level points and caveats: Researchers catalogued under 200 TCR beta chains as cytomegalovirus-associated. With later analysis, a missense DCLRE1C variant became linked to TCR beta V- and J-gene trimming.

Germline CDR1 is MGHDK and CDR2 is SYGVNS. With V trimmed by 2 bases and J by 5 bases, 13 bases remained unmatched. The CDR3 has 17 residues. 13 Jbeta primers and 60 Vbeta primers were used for the PCR. The method was immunoSEQ multiplex PCR; TCRdb's version includes in-frame clones alone and lacks a portion of them. The sample carries 210,000 or so clones, approximately 83% recorded once. This clone has just one count. Its antigen is unidentified. Sequencing was performed on PBMCs. The J gene is TRBJ2-7, the V gene TRBV25-1, with 9 bases matching TRBD1. The TCR was taken from a boy aged 2-9 years in good health and CMV-seronegative. In nucleotides, the CDR3 is TGTGCCAGCAGTGAACGAATCCCCGGGACAGGGTTAAACGAGCAGTACTTC. It yields the protein CASSERIPGTGLNEQYF.